The 5 T cell receptor beta chains in this list originate from one sample, sequenced in a study of blood T cell repertoires in COVID-19. The method was immunoSEQ multiplex PCR; TCRdb's version includes in-frame clones alone and lacks a portion of them. The sample lists roughly 120,000 clones; just over 85% were seen once. The specimen sequenced was peripheral blood. Every receptor here comes from a woman in her 50s with active or convalescent COVID-19.

As regards this clone: The junction differs from germline at one of its ends, possibly a read error. The chain recombines TRBV6-2 or TRBV6-3 with TRBJ2-7, with D hard to call. The CDR3 loop spans 11 amino acids. Germline V gives CDR1 MNHEY, CDR2 SVGEGT. The CDR3 here is CASSPHHEKYF. The CDR3 nucleotides are TGTGCCAGCAGTCCCCATCACGAGAAGTACTTC.

This clone was observed a handful of times. One junction end does not reproduce the germline sequence, and a read error may be involved. The J gene is TRBJ2-7, the V gene TRBV28; D might be TRBD2 (6 bases). Looked up from germline, CDR1 is MDHEN and CDR2 is SYDVKM. This CDR3 spans 13 amino acids. For the CDR3, the DNA is TGTGCCAGCAGTTTTGAGGGAGGCCGAAACCCAGACTTC. It encodes CASSFEGGRNPDF. Full variable domain (remainder filled in from reference TRBV28 and TRBJ2-7): DVKVTQSSRYLVKRTGEKVFLECVQDMDHENMFWYRQDPGLGLRLIYFSYDVKMKEKGDIPEGYSVSREKKERFSLILESASTNQTSMYLCASSFEGGRNPDFGPGTRLTVT.

The chain carries TRBV15 and TRBJ2-3; TRBD2 agrees at 9 bases. Germline lookup yields CDR1 LNHNV and CDR2 YYDKDF (reference sequence). Trimming cost V 4 bases and J 4 bases; bases outside gene matches: 9. CDR3 length: 16 amino acids. The CDR3: CATSTYSGSGPDTQYF. The DNA for the CDR3 is TGTGCCACCAGCACTTATAGCGGGAGTGGCCCAGATACGCAGTATTTT.

The chain links TRBV5-6 to TRBJ1-6; D is undetermined. The germline CDR1 and CDR2 sequences are SGHDT and YYEEEE. CDR3 size: 16 residues. V gave up 4 bases and J gave up 0 bases, with 11 bases separating them. As DNA, the CDR3 is TGTGCCAGCAGCCTAGACCCGAGCTCCTATAATTCACCCCTCCACTTT. This codes for CASSLDPSSYNSPLHF.

The chain links TRBV2 to TRBJ1-5, with D unclear. V was cut by 6 bases and J by 0 bases, with 6 bases left in between. The germline CDR1 and CDR2 sequences are SNHLY and FYNNEI. This CDR3 region has 13 residues. CDR3 DNA sequence: TGTGCCAGCAGACGGGATAGCAATCAGCCCCAGCATTTT. Amino acids: CASRRDSNQPQHF.